Below are 2 T cell receptor beta chains sequenced from a single sample in a study of identical twins. TCRdb ran MiXCR on the 5' RACE reads and lists one entry per CDR3 protein. This sample has hundreds of thousands of distinct CDR3 sequences, with approximately 20% found just once. The sample was also reused in another study, on yellow fever vaccine responses in identical twins.

The specimen was CD4+ T cells sorted from blood. The receptor set was obtained from a woman under 30 in good health.

The V gene is TRBV12-3 or TRBV12-4, the J gene TRBJ1-2; TRBD1 matches at 8 bases. This CDR3 comprises 14 residues. V lost 5 bases to trimming and J lost 3 bases; unmatched junction nucleotides: 5. The CDR3 sequence is CASSAQGGDYGYTF. CDR3 sequence (DNA): TGTGCCAGCAGTGCACAGGGGGGTGACTATGGCTACACCTTC.

This clonotype was counted between two and nine times. This CDR3 is CASSQGQANEAFF. The CDR3 DNA sequence: TGCGCCAGCAGCCAGGGACAGGCCAACGAAGCTTTCTTT. This chain joins TRBV5-1 and TRBJ1-1; 8 bases are a match to TRBD1. The CDR3 has 13 amino acids. Germline loops: CDR1 SGHRS, CDR2 YFSETQ. V lost 4 bases, J lost 8 bases, and 7 bases stayed unmatched.